These 8 T cell receptor beta chains originate from one sample sequenced in a study of blood T cell repertoires in COVID-19 (dated by TCRdb to about 2020). The library was built by means of the immunoSEQ multiplex PCR assay. The clones in this table, taken by TCRdb from immuneACCESS, are in-frame only. Not every clone is retained; where verified, under half of the shortfall comes from an unresolved V gene, and the cause of the rest is unknown. This sample lists around 300,000 clones; nearly 90% were detected once. The ten largest make up roughly 1% of the sample. The sample was peripheral blood. These receptors all stem from a middle-aged woman with COVID-19, enrolled during active disease.

The V call is TRBV27, the J call TRBJ1-2; a weak D match, TRBD1 (6 bases). V was clipped by 4 bases and J by 4 bases, with 13 bases between them. The CDR3 is 14 amino acids. Per germline, CDR1 MNHEY and CDR2 SMNVEV (reference sequence). CDR3 DNA sequence: TGTGCCAGCAGTTCCGGACAGAGGAGCTATGGCTACACCTTC. Amino acids: CASSSGQRSYGYTF.

The chain has TRBV6-6 and TRBJ2-3; 8 bases are a match to TRBD1. Germline V CDR1 and CDR2: MNHNY, SVGAGI (reference sequence). V lost 5 bases and J lost 5; bases outside the gene matches: 6. This CDR3 contains 14 residues. The CDR3 reads CASSRGQGKDTQYF. CDR3 nucleotides: TGTGCCAGCAGTCGAGGACAGGGTAAAGATACGCAGTATTTT.

The chain uses TRBV19 and TRBJ1-6, with TRBD1 as a possible D gene (5 bases). The ends were cut back, 6 bases at V and 8 bases at J, with 8 bases in the middle. The CDR3 length is 12 residues. The germline V gene encodes CDR1 LNHDA and CDR2 SQIVND (reference sequence). CDR3 region: CASSDSYSPLHF. Here the CDR3 DNA reads TGTGCCAGTAGCGACAGCTATTCACCCCTCCACTTT.

J is TRBJ1-2 and V is TRBV4-1, with D tentatively TRBD1 (6 bases). CDR3 length equals 15 residues. CDR1 MGHRA and CDR2 YSYEKL come from the germline V gene. V was shortened by 4 bases and J by 2 bases, with 14 bases between the two germline ends. The CDR3: CASSPAADRNYGYTF. The CDR3, as DNA: TGCGCCAGCAGCCCCGCCGCAGACAGGAACTATGGCTACACCTTC.

This chain uses TRBV19 with TRBJ1-6; weak D call: TRBD1 (6 bases). The germline V gene has CDR1 LNHDA and CDR2 SQIVND (reference sequence). Trimming removed 5 bases at V and 0 bases at J, with 26 bases between. This CDR3 is built from 21 residues. CDR3 region: CASSRHNSGGSSSSYNSPLHF. In DNA form, the CDR3 reads TGTGCCAGTAGTCGTCATAATAGTGGGGGCTCCTCGAGCTCCTATAATTCACCCCTCCACTTT. Combining the CDR3 with reference TRBV19 and TRBJ1-6 gives the whole variable domain DGGITQSPKYLFRKEGQNVTLSCEQNLNHDAMYWYRQDPGQGLRLIYYSQIVNDFQKGDIAEGYSVSREKKESFPLTVTSAQKNPTAFYLCASSRHNSGGSSSSYNSPLHFGNGTRLTVT.

The chain couples TRBV28 to TRBJ1-5; the D gene is possibly TRBD1 (6 bases). Germline V lookup: CDR1 MDHEN, CDR2 SYDVKM. This CDR3 spans 14 amino acids. Trimming stripped 5 bases from V and 7 bases from J, with 15 bases between. The CDR3 loop reads CASSQQGFRQPQHF. For the CDR3, the DNA is TGTGCCAGCAGTCAACAGGGATTCCGGCAGCCCCAGCATTTT.

The chain combines TRBV5-1 with TRBJ2-5, with 12 bases lining up with TRBD2. The CDR3 is 16 residues long. V lost 2 bases, J lost 0 bases, and 2 bases stayed unmatched. Germline V gene sequence: CDR1 SGHRS, CDR2 YFSETQ. The CDR3 is CASSLPSGGDQETQYF. CDR3 bases: TGCGCCAGCAGCTTACCTAGCGGGGGGGACCAAGAGACCCAGTACTTC.

This chain connects TRBV7-2 to TRBJ1-2, with 7 bases aligning to TRBD1. The CDR3 is 16 residues long. Germline CDR1 is SGHTA and CDR2 is FQGNSA. V shed 5 bases, J shed 0 bases, and the junction held 9 bases outside the gene matches. In DNA, the CDR3 is TGTGCCAGCAGCCGGGACAGTTCCCTTGCTAACTATGGCTACACCTTC. This translates into CASSRDSSLANYGYTF.